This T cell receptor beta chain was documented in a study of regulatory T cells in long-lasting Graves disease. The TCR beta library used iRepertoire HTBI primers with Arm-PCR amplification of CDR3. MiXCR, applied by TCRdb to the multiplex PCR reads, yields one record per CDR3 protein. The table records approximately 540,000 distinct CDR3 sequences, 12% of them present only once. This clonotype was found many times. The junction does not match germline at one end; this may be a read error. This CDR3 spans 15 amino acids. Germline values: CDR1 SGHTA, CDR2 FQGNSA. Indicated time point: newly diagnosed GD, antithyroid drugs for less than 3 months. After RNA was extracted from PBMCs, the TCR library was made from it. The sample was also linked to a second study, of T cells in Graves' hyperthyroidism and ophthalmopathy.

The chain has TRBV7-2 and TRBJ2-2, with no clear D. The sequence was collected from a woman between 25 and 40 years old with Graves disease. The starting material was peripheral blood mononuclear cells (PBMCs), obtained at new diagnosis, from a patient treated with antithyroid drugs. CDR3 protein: CASSLVALNTGELFF. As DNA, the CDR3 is TGCGCCAGCAGCTTGGTGGCCCTGAACACCGGGGAGCTGTTTTTT.